This T cell receptor (beta chain) was captured by sequencing in a study of CD8 T cells in Susac syndrome. Study context: Among the Susac syndrome patients sequenced, over five had active disease and under 10 were in remission. Patients with Susac syndrome, at blood draw, were therapy-naive, on corticosteroids, or on intravenous immunoglobulin alone.

The ends lost 6 bases at V and 10 bases at J; junction bases unmatched: 4. The CDR3 sequence is 12 residues long. Negative isolation yielded the CD8+ and CD4+ T cells, while FACS enriched the TEMRA cells. Reverse transcription of roughly 0.5 to 1 ug RNA was performed with random hexamers. The CDR3 of TCR beta was amplified by immunoSEQ multiplex PCR across 54 Vbeta and 13 Jbeta. TCRdb re-derived calls from the immunoSEQ multiplex PCR reads in MiXCR, one entry per CDR3 protein. Here the sample spans 150,000 to 200,000 distinct CDR3 sequences, 90% to 95% being singletons. This clonotype was sampled from a human donor with Susac syndrome. The chain links TRBV12-3 or TRBV12-4 to TRBJ2-1; 9 bases fit TRBD2. Sequencing was performed on CD4+ T cells from PBMCs. The CDR3 DNA sequence: TGTGCCAGCAGGACGCGGGGGGGGGAGCAGTTCTTC. It translates to CASRTRGGEQFF.